This TCR beta chain was obtained from a study of CD8 T cells in Susac syndrome. Germline V gene data show CDR1 as MDHEN and CDR2 as SYDVKM. The CDR3 sequence is 12 residues long. V was pared by 2 bases and J by 9 bases, with 8 bases between. Negative isolation was used for CD8+ and CD4+ T cells, and FACS enrichment was applied to TEMRA cells. An input of about 0.5 to 1 ug of RNA was subjected to reverse transcription using random hexamers. By means of immunoSEQ multiplex PCR, TCR beta CDR3 spanning 54 Vbeta and 13 Jbeta underwent amplification. TCRdb re-called the immunoSEQ multiplex PCR reads with MiXCR, one entry per CDR3 protein. The table shows fewer than 200,000 distinct CDR3 sequences, with around 94% occurring only once.

The sequencing input was CD4+ T cells from PBMCs. The receptor comes from a human donor with Susac syndrome. The chain links TRBV28 to TRBJ2-1, with D perhaps TRBD1 (5 bases). The CDR3 loop reads CASSLTGGEQFF. In nucleotides, the CDR3 is TGTGCCAGCAGTTTAACAGGCGGTGAGCAGTTCTTC. The full variable domain, rest sourced from reference TRBV28 and TRBJ2-1, is DVKVTQSSRYLVKRTGEKVFLECVQDMDHENMFWYRQDPGLGLRLIYFSYDVKMKEKGDIPEGYSVSREKKERFSLILESASTNQTSMYLCASSLTGGEQFFGPGTRLTVL.